The rows below give T cell receptor beta chains drawn from one sample of a study of blood T cell repertoires in COVID-19. The method was immunoSEQ multiplex PCR; TCRdb's version includes in-frame clones alone and lacks a portion of them. Of 330,000 or so clones in the sample, roughly 89% were seen once. Sequencing input: peripheral blood. Every receptor here comes from a man aged 25 to 40 with COVID-19, enrolled during active disease. Each CDR3 is given without its conserved first and last residue.

v_gene	CDR3aa
TRBV19	ASSSYPGQGAETQY
TRBV7-2	ASSLVSGRTEAF
TRBV11-2	ASSPTGGFNSPLH
TRBV12-3/TRBV12-4	ASSTRVTGELF
TRBV20-1	SSTANYGYT
TRBV11-3	ASSLAGSYEQY
TRBV28	ASSRIGTSLETQY
TRBV5-4	ASSLEGAEKLF
TRBV9	ASSPTGQINTEAF
TRBV2	ASRWDRDQPQH
TRBV18	ASSARQGADTGELF
TRBV5-8	ASSLGTRRTTDTQY
TRBV10-3	AISESSSGQAKNIQY